This T cell receptor beta chain came from a study of cytomegalovirus exposure and HLA in healthy donors. Overall study context: From about 170 million T cells, an earlier analysis saw approximately 110 million unique TCR beta sequences.

General study findings and limits: In a later analysis, a genetic analysis reported fewer productive-TCR N-insertions in an Asian-associated ancestry cluster than the cohort average. CMV antigen specificity was confirmed in vitro for a few CMV-associated chains. Indistinguishable V segments such as TRBV6-2 and TRBV6-3 were excluded.

As regards this clone: Its antigen is as yet unknown.

The CDR3 covers 19 residues. Trimming shortened V by 1 base and J by 0 bases, and 19 bases separated the two germline ends. The germline V gene encodes CDR1 LNHDA and CDR2 SQIVND (reference sequence). A multiplex PCR was run with 60 Vbeta primers and 13 Jbeta primers. Method: immunoSEQ multiplex PCR; TCRdb's copy keeps in-frame clones and lacks some. The sample comprises roughly 140,000 clones, 82% of which are singletons, and over 2.5% rests with the top ten. This TCR derives from a male donor in good health and CMV-seronegative. The rearrangement links TRBV19 to TRBJ1-5; D uncertain. Sequenced material: PBMCs. The chain's CDR3 is CASSIAAALGIFSNQPQHF. CDR3 in DNA: TGTGCCAGTAGTATAGCGGCAGCCCTCGGGATTTTTAGCAATCAGCCCCAGCATTTT.